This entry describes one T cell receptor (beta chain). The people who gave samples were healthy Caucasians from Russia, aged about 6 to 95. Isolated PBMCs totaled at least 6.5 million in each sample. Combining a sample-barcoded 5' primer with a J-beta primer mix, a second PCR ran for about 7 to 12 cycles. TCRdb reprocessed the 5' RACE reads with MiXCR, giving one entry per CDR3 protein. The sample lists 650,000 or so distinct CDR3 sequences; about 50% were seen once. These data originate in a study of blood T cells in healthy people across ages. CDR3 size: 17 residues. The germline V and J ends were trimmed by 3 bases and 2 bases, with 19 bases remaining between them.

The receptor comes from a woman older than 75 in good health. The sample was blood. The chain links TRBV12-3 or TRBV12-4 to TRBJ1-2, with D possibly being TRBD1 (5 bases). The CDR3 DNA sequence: TGTGCCAGCAGTTTTGAACGTGCAGGGCCAATAAACTATGGCTACACCTTC. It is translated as CASSFERAGPINYGYTF.